These 25 T cell receptor beta chains originate from one sample sequenced in a study of T cell responses to AZD1222 COVID-19 vaccine (dated by TCRdb to the early 2020s). Library preparation was by the immunoSEQ multiplex PCR assay. Entries here come from immuneACCESS through TCRdb and include only in-frame sequences with V and J called. Some clones fail to appear in such tables; in the studies checked, an unresolved V gene covers under half of the shortfall, and the cause of the remainder is unknown. The sample profile shows about 100,000 clones; 80% to 90% of them were found once. 5% to 6.5% of the sample lies in the top ten. The sample's time point label is to be understood as: baseline before first vaccination. Sequencing was performed on peripheral blood, taken on day 0 of AZD1222 vaccination. Every receptor here comes from an adult in good health.

This clone occurred once. The rearrangement joins TRBV5-4 to TRBJ1-2; the match to TRBD1 covers 8 bases. The V segment lost 4 bases and the J segment 7 bases; nucleotides outside the gene matches: 6. This CDR3 spans 13 amino acids. CDR1 and CDR2 from the germline V gene are SGHNT and YYREEE (reference sequence). The CDR3 nucleotides are TGTGCCAGCAGCCAAGACAGGGGCTCTGGCTACACCTTC. Residues: CASSQDRGSGYTF.

CDR3 region: CAWNSGTDGYTF. The CDR3 region has the DNA TGTGCCTGGAATTCCGGGACAGATGGCTACACCTTC. This sequence joins TRBV30 and TRBJ1-2; 7 nucleotides match TRBD1. This CDR3 has 12 residues. V shed 4 bases and J 6 bases; nucleotides not matched to a gene: 5. CDR1 is GTSNPN, CDR2 SVGIG, per germline (reference sequence).

V usage is TRBV19 and J usage is TRBJ1-1; D is uncertain. Germline V gives CDR1 LNHDA, CDR2 SQIVND (reference sequence). The CDR3 has 13 amino acids. Trimming removed 5 bases from V and 2 bases from J, with 9 bases in between. As DNA, the CDR3 is TGTGCCAGTAGTTATTCGTATAACACTGAAGCTTTCTTT. Translation: CASSYSYNTEAFF.

CDR3 bases: TGCAGCGTTGAGGCGGGGGGCATGAACACTGAAGCTTTCTTT. The encoded protein is CSVEAGGMNTEAFF. The chain has TRBV29-1 and TRBJ1-1; possibly TRBD1 for D (6 bases). The CDR3 is made up of 14 amino acids. Germline V gene sequence: CDR1 SQVTM, CDR2 ANQGSEA. V was trimmed by 3 bases and J by 0 bases, leaving 11 bases between them. The whole variable domain, remainder taken from reference TRBV29-1 and TRBJ1-1, is SAVISQKPSRDICQRGTSLTIQCQVDSQVTMMFWYRQQPGQSLTLIATANQGSEATYESGFVIDKFPISRPNLTFSTLTVSNMSPEDSSIYLCSVEAGGMNTEAFFGQGTRLTVV.

The chain carries TRBV7-8 and TRBJ2-2; TRBD1 aligns across 9 bases. V lost 5 bases, J lost 4 bases, and 8 bases stayed unmatched. The CDR3 consists of 16 residues. Germline CDR1 SGHVS, CDR2 FQNEAQ. CDR3 in DNA: TGTGCCAGCAGCCGAGCGGGACAGGGAGTCACCGGGGAGCTGTTTTTT. It translates to CASSRAGQGVTGELFF.

The chain employs TRBV6-1 and TRBJ2-5; D is unresolved. There are 15 residues in the CDR3. The germline V gene has CDR1 MNHNS and CDR2 SASEGT. Trimming removed 3 bases at V and 2 bases at J, with 13 bases between. CDR3 amino acids: CASSEGAGGQETQYF. In nucleotides, the CDR3 is TGTGCCAGCAGTGAGGGCGCCGGTGGGCAAGAGACCCAGTACTTC.

The chain employs TRBV5-6 and TRBJ2-3; 7 nucleotides agree with TRBD2. J lost 2 bases, V lost 4 bases, and 10 bases had no gene match. This CDR3 has 16 amino acids. CDR1 is SGHDT, CDR2 YYEEEE, per germline. The DNA for the CDR3 is TGTGCCAGCAGCCTCAGCGGGGTCGGGGCCACAGATACGCAGTATTTT. Protein product: CASSLSGVGATDTQYF.

In its sample, this clone was seen a few times. This sequence joins TRBV5-1 and TRBJ2-3, with TRBD1 matching 9 bases. Trimming cost V 5 bases and J 6 bases; bases outside gene matches: 13. Germline V gives CDR1 SGHRS, CDR2 YFSETQ. The CDR3 runs 16 residues. The CDR3 region is CASRQGQGKRWDTQYF. The CDR3 DNA is TGCGCCAGCAGACAGGGACAGGGTAAACGGTGGGATACGCAGTATTTT.

The CDR3 DNA sequence: TGTGCCAGCAATATCCAGGAGGCCGGGGAAAAACTGTTTTTT. Translating gives CASNIQEAGEKLFF. The gene calls are TRBV2 and TRBJ1-4; D gene ambiguous. The CDR3 contains 14 residues. The germline V gene has CDR1 SNHLY and CDR2 FYNNEI. The V end was cut by 7 bases, the J end by 8 bases, with 17 bases between.

The chain joins TRBV10-3 to TRBJ1-3, with D unresolved. Germline V gene sequence: CDR1 ENHRY, CDR2 SYGVKD. The V end was cut by 7 bases, the J end by 0 bases, with 16 bases between. The CDR3 runs to 16 residues. The CDR3 region is CAIISPGHRSGNTIYF. Written as DNA, the CDR3 is TGTGCCATCATTAGCCCTGGTCACCGCTCTGGAAACACCATATATTTT.

The chain couples TRBV7-2 to TRBJ2-7; 16 nucleotides line up with TRBD2. J was trimmed by 9 bases and V by 3 bases; bases with no gene match: 2. CDR1 SGHTA and CDR2 FQGNSA come from the germline V gene. This CDR3 is built from 14 residues. CDR3 protein: CASSLGTSGGAQYF. CDR3 bases: TGTGCCAGCAGCTTGGGGACTAGCGGGGGGGCGCAGTACTTC. The whole variable domain, remainder taken from reference TRBV7-2 and TRBJ2-7, is GAGVSQSPSNKVTEKGKDVELRCDPISGHTALYWYRQSLGQGLEFLIYFQGNSAPDKSGLPSDRFSAERTGGSVSTLTIQRTQQEDSAVYLCASSLGTSGGAQYFGPGTRLTVT.

This sequence joins TRBV14 and TRBJ1-3; D unresolved. The V and J ends lost 1 base and 4 bases respectively, with 5 bases between them. The CDR3 sequence is 13 residues long. CDR1 and CDR2 from the germline V gene are SGHDN and FVKESK. The chain's CDR3 is CASSQGAGNTIYF. CDR3 nucleotides: TGTGCCAGCAGCCAAGGGGCAGGAAACACCATATATTTT.

This clone was seen a single time. The chain combines TRBV2 with TRBJ1-2; D is ambiguous. CDR1 and CDR2 (germline): SNHLY, FYNNEI. Trimming removed 4 bases at V and 3 bases at J, with 9 bases between. The CDR3 runs to 13 residues. In DNA, the CDR3 is TGTGCCAGCAGTGGGCAAGCCGACTATGGCTACACCTTC. This gives the protein CASSGQADYGYTF.

CDR3 residues: CASSLVGGAEGQPQHF. In DNA form, the CDR3 reads TGTGCCAGCAGCTTAGTGGGAGGGGCGGAAGGTCAGCCCCAGCATTTT. V is TRBV7-2 and J is TRBJ1-5; the D gene is possibly TRBD1 (5 bases). Trimming stripped 1 base from V and 6 bases from J, with 16 bases between. The CDR3 runs to 16 residues. From germline, CDR1 is SGHTA and CDR2 FQGNSA.

The chain uses TRBV19 and TRBJ2-6; 8 bases agree with TRBD1. The ends lost 2 bases at V and 2 bases at J; junction bases unmatched: 8. The CDR3 consists of 18 residues. The germline V gene encodes CDR1 LNHDA and CDR2 SQIVND (reference sequence). The CDR3 bases are TGTGCCAGTAGTATACGAGTTGGACAGGGTGCTGGGGCCAACGTCCTGACTTTC. Translating gives CASSIRVGQGAGANVLTF.

This clone was observed many times. V gene TRBV23-1 combines with J gene TRBJ2-1, with D perhaps TRBD2 (6 bases). TRBV23-1 counts as an open reading frame of uncertain function. This CDR3 contains 18 residues. Trimming left V 0 bases short and J 9 bases short, with 24 bases between. The CDR3 DNA sequence: TGCGCCAGCAGTCAATCACCAGGGTTTTTAACAGCGGGTTGTGAGCAGTTCTTC. It is translated as CASSQSPGFLTAGCEQFF.

The chain carries TRBV6-5 and TRBJ1-2; TRBD1 is a possible D gene (5 bases). V lost 6 bases to trimming and J lost 6 bases, with 17 bases between them. The germline V gene encodes CDR1 MNHEY and CDR2 SVGAGI. The CDR3 spans 14 residues. The CDR3 protein is CASRGSATDHGYTF. Here the CDR3 DNA reads TGTGCCAGCAGGGGCTCAGCGACAGACCATGGCTACACCTTC.

This chain connects TRBV11-3 to TRBJ2-1; TRBD2 agrees at 10 bases. CDR1 is SGHNT and CDR2 is YENEEA in the germline V gene. The length of the CDR3 is 16 residues. V gave up 5 bases and J gave up 7 bases; unmatched junction bases: 11. The CDR3, as DNA: TGTGCCAGCAGCGCGCAGACTAGCGGGTTGACGAATGAGCAGTTCTTC. Protein sequence: CASSAQTSGLTNEQFF.

V gene TRBV14 combines with J gene TRBJ2-2; D is ambiguous. There are 16 residues in the CDR3. Germline CDR1 and CDR2: SGHDN and FVKESK. Trimming shortened V by 0 bases and J by 3 bases, and 11 bases separated the two germline ends. Here the CDR3 DNA reads TGTGCCAGCAGCCAAGATCGCTTCCGGGACACCGGGGAGCTGTTTTTT. Translation gives CASSQDRFRDTGELFF.

The chain joins TRBV6-5 to TRBJ1-5, with D possibly being TRBD1 (5 bases). V dropped 6 bases and J dropped 4 bases, with 10 bases sitting between them. The germline V gene has CDR1 MNHEY and CDR2 SVGAGI. This CDR3 is 13 amino acids long. The CDR3 DNA reads as TGTGCCAGCAGCCGGGACTTTAATCAGCCCCAGCATTTT. It is translated as CASSRDFNQPQHF.

This clone appeared a few times. V and J are TRBV7-9 and TRBJ2-5, with D perhaps TRBD1 or TRBD2 (5 bases each). The V and J ends lost 11 bases and 2 bases respectively, with 9 bases between them. CDR1 is SEHNR, CDR2 FQNEAQ, per germline (reference sequence). This CDR3 is 11 amino acids long. Written as DNA, the CDR3 is TGTGCCGGGGGAGCACAAGAGACCCAGTACTTC. Translation gives CAGGAQETQYF.

This clone was counted between two and nine times. The V and J genes are TRBV28 and TRBJ1-3; TRBD1 aligns across 7 bases. The CDR3 is 14 amino acids. After removal of 8 bases from V and 7 bases from J, the junction contained 11 bases not matched to a gene. The germline V gene has CDR1 MDHEN and CDR2 SYDVKM. CDR3 residues: CASALGTDSNTIYF. In DNA, the CDR3 is TGTGCCAGCGCCCTTGGGACAGACTCCAACACCATATATTTT.

This clone was observed once. This rearrangement joins TRBV19 to TRBJ1-5; D gene ambiguous. The V and J ends lost 3 bases and 1 base respectively, with 7 bases between them. Germline V gene sequence: CDR1 LNHDA, CDR2 SQIVND (reference sequence). This CDR3 region has 14 residues. The CDR3 DNA follows: TGTGCCAGTAGTATGGAACGAAGCAATCAGCCCCAGCATTTT. Protein product: CASSMERSNQPQHF.

The chain recombines TRBV19 with TRBJ1-1, with D uncertain. Trimming took 5 bases from V and 2 from J, leaving 6 bases between them. Germline CDR1 LNHDA, CDR2 SQIVND (reference sequence). The CDR3 contains 12 residues. The chain's CDR3 is CASSVLNTEAFF. The CDR3 DNA reads TGTGCCAGTAGTGTATTAAACACTGAAGCTTTCTTT.

The chain combines TRBV5-4 with TRBJ1-1; D may be TRBD1 (6 bases). The CDR3 runs to 12 residues. Germline CDR1 is SGHNT and CDR2 is YYREEE (reference sequence). V was trimmed by 4 bases and J by 9 bases, leaving 13 bases between them. CDR3 DNA sequence: TGTGCCAGCAGCCCCAACAGGGAGAAAGCTTTCTTT. Translation gives CASSPNREKAFF. The full variable domain, rest sourced from reference TRBV5-4 and TRBJ1-1, is ETGVTQSPTHLIKTRGQQVTLRCSSQSGHNTVSWYQQALGQGPQFIFQYYREEENGRGNFPPRFSGLQFPNYSSELNVNALELDDSALYLCASSPNREKAFFGQGTRLTVV.